A selection of T cell receptor beta chains follows, all from one sample in a study of control samples from healthy donors and cancer patients. Method: immunoSEQ multiplex PCR; TCRdb's copy keeps in-frame clones and lacks some. The sample records about 410,000 clones, about 93% being singletons. Source material: PBMCs. These receptors all come from a man aged 40-50 years with head and neck cancer. The CDR3 runs from the conserved cysteine through the conserved F or W. Fields, in order: D gene, J gene, clone size, V gene, CDR3 DNA, CDR3 protein. D genes are given only for firm matches. Size tells how often a clone was seen (once, few, many) or the class of an expanded clone, and some rows leave it out.

-,TRBJ2-1,once,TRBV6-1,TGTGCCAGCAGTGAAGGGAACCCCGGCGGGTTCTTC,CASSEGNPGGFF
TRBD2,TRBJ2-7,-,TRBV19,TGTGCCAGTAGTATCGGTGGACTAGCGAAAACCTACGAGCAGTACTTC,CASSIGGLAKTYEQYF
-,TRBJ1-2,-,TRBV3-1/TRBV3-2,TGTGCCAGCAGTCTAGTAGGAGCAGGGCAATTCTTC,CASSLVGAGQFF
-,TRBJ2-2,few,TRBV29-1,TGCAGCGTTGGGGGTTCGGGGTACACCGGGGAGCTGTTTTTT,CSVGGSGYTGELFF
TRBD1,TRBJ2-1,-,TRBV2,TGTGCCAGCACCCGGGACAGGTCAAGCTCCTACAATGAGCAGTTCTTC,CASTRDRSSSYNEQFF
-,TRBJ2-2,-,TRBV2,TGTGCCAGCAGGTCCGGGGAGCTGTTTTTT,CASRSGELFF
-,TRBJ1-5,-,TRBV27,TGTGCCAGCAGGGGAGGTTTTAGCAATCAGCCCCAGCATTTT,CASRGGFSNQPQHF
TRBD1,TRBJ1-5,-,TRBV19,TGTGCCAGTAGTATAAGGGGGCGCGGCAATCAGCCCCAGCATTTT,CASSIRGRGNQPQHF
-,TRBJ1-5,-,TRBV27,TGTGCCAGCAGTTTAAAGGGGTGGGGTCAGCCCCAGCATTTT,CASSLKGWGQPQHF
-,TRBJ2-3,-,TRBV6-5,TGTGCCAGCAGTTACTTGGGGGGAACTACAGATACGCAGTATTTT,CASSYLGGTTDTQYF
-,TRBJ1-5,-,TRBV5-1,TGCGCCAGCAGCCCGGACACTTCCAATCAGCCCCAGCATTTT,CASSPDTSNQPQHF
-,TRBJ2-2,-,TRBV3-1/TRBV3-2,TGTGCCAGCAGTCGGGCCAAGGGGGACACCGGGGAGCTGTTTTTT,CASSRAKGDTGELFF
TRBD1,TRBJ1-5,-,TRBV20-1,TGCAGTGCTACTGACAGGGAGGCCCATCAGCCCCAGCATTTT,CSATDREAHQPQHF
-,TRBJ2-2,-,TRBV10-1,TGCGCCAGCAGTGAAGATCGGTACACCGGGGAGCTGTTTTTT,CASSEDRYTGELFF
TRBD1,TRBJ2-7,-,TRBV5-8,TGTGCCAGCAGCTCCGGGACAGTGTCCTACGAGCAGTACTTC,CASSSGTVSYEQYF
TRBD1,TRBJ2-7,-,TRBV18,TGTGCCAGCTCACCGACAGGGGGTATCTACGAGCAGTACTTC,CASSPTGGIYEQYF
TRBD2,TRBJ2-7,few,TRBV7-6,TGTGCCAGCAGCTTAGGGGGGGGAACGGGGTACGAGCAGTACTTC,CASSLGGGTGYEQYF